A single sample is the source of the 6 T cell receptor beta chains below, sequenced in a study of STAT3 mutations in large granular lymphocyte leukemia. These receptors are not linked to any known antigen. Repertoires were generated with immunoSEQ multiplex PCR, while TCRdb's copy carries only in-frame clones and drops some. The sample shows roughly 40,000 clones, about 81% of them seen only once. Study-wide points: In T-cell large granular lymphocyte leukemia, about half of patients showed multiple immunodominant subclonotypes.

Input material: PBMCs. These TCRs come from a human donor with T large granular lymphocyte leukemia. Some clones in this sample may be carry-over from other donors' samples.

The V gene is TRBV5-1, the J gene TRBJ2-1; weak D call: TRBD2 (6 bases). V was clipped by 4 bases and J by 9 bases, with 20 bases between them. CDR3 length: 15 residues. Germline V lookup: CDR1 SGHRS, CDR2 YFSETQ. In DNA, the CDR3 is TGCGCCAGCAGCCGGGACTCGATCTTAACAAGTGAGCAGTTCTTC. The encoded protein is CASSRDSILTSEQFF.

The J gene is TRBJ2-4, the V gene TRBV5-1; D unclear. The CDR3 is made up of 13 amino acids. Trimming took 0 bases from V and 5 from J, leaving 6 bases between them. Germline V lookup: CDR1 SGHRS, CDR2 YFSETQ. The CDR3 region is CASSLDSENIQYF. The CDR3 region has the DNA TGCGCCAGCAGCTTGGACAGTGAAAACATTCAGTACTTC.

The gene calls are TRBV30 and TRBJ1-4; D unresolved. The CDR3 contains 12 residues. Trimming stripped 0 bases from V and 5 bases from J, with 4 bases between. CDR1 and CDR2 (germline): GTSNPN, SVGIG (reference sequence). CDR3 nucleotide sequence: TGTGCCTGGAGTGTCGGAAATGAAAAACTGTTTTTT. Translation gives CAWSVGNEKLFF.

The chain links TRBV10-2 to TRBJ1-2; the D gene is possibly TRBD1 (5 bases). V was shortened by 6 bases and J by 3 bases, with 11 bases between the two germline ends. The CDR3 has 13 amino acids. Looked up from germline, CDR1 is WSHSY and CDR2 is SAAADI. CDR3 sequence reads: CASRGGIHYGYTF. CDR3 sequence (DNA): TGCGCCAGCAGGGGGGGGATTCACTATGGCTACACCTTC.

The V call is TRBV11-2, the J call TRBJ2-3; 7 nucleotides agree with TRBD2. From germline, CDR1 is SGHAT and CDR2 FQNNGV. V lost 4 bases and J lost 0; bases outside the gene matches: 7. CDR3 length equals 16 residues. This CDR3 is CASSSTAGVSTDTQYF. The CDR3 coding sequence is TGTGCCAGCAGCTCGACCGCGGGGGTTAGCACAGATACGCAGTATTTT.

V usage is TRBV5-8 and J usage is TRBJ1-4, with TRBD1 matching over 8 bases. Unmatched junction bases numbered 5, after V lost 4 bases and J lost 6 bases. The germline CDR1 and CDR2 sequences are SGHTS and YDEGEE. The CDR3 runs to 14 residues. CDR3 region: CASSKDRVYEKLFF. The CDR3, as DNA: TGTGCCAGCAGCAAGGACAGGGTCTATGAAAAACTGTTTTTT.